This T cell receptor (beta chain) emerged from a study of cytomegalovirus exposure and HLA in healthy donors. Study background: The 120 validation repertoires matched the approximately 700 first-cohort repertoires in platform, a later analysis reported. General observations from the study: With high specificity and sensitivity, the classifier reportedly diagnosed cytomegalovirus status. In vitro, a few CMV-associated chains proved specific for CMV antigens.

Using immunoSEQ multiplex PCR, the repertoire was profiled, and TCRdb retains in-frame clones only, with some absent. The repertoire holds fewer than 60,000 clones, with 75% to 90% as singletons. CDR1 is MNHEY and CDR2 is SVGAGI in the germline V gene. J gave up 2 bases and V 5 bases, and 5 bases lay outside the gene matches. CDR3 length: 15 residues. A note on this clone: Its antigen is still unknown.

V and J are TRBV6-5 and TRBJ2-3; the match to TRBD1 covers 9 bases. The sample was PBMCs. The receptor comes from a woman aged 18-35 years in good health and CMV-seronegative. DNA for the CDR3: TGTGCCAGCAGTAGGACAGGGGCCCTCACAGATACGCAGTATTTT. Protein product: CASSRTGALTDTQYF.